The 20 T cell receptor beta chains below were found in one sample sequenced in a study of early T cells in non-severe SARS-CoV-2 infection. In TCRdb, the 5' RACE reads were re-called with MiXCR into one record per CDR3 protein. The profile covers about 25,000 distinct CDR3 sequences, with about 4.6% appearing a single time and around 10% taken by the ten largest. Sequenced input: whole blood. Receptors originate from an adult who was a healthcare worker with PCR-confirmed SARS-CoV-2 infection or an uninfected control (not recorded which).

Many counts were recorded for this clonotype. This chain uses TRBV27 with TRBJ2-2; D gene unclear. Trimming took off 7 bases at V and 0 bases at J, with 15 bases between the two ends. The CDR3 is made up of 16 amino acids. Germline V gives CDR1 MNHEY, CDR2 SMNVEV (reference sequence). CDR3 sequence reads: CASNPHALANTGELFF. CDR3 sequence (DNA): TGTGCCAGCAATCCACACGCCTTAGCGAACACCGGGGAGCTGTTTTTT.

This chain links TRBV5-4 with TRBJ2-7; 11 bases match TRBD2. This CDR3 comprises 16 residues. Trimming took 3 bases from V and 3 from J; bases not matched to a gene: 8. Germline CDR1 reads SGHNT; CDR2 reads YYREEE (reference sequence). The DNA for the CDR3 is TGTGCCAGCAGCTCCCGGTTAGCGGGAGGGATCTACGAGCAGTACTTC. It yields the protein CASSSRLAGGIYEQYF.

In its sample, this clonotype was seen many times. The chain joins TRBV3-1 to TRBJ1-2, with unresolved D. V was pared by 5 bases and J by 0 bases, with 10 bases between. Germline V gene data show CDR1 as LGHDT and CDR2 as YNNKEL (reference sequence). The CDR3 totals 14 residues. This CDR3 reads CASSYDPANYGYTF. Written as DNA, the CDR3 is TGTGCCAGCAGCTATGACCCAGCTAACTATGGCTACACCTTC.

Notes on this clonotype: One base away lies a much larger clone, so this may be a sequencing read error. The chain's CDR3 is CASSLSQGSPRHF. The CDR3 DNA reads TGTGCCAGCAGTTTATCGCAAGGGAGCCCCCGGCATTTT. The chain recombines TRBV27 with TRBJ1-5; D gene unclear. The germline gives CDR1 MNHEY, CDR2 SMNVEV (reference sequence). This CDR3 comprises 13 residues.

This clonotype showed up many times. V and J are TRBV6-1 and TRBJ1-2; D ambiguous. V lost 7 bases, J lost 2 bases, and 11 bases lay in between. There are 13 residues in the CDR3. Looked up from germline, CDR1 is MNHNS and CDR2 is SASEGT. The CDR3 spells CASTLDPNYGYTF. In DNA form, the CDR3 reads TGTGCCAGCACCTTAGACCCGAACTATGGCTACACCTTC.

This clonotype was counted many times. The gene calls are TRBV5-1 and TRBJ2-7; either TRBD1 or TRBD2 may fit D (5 bases each). Germline CDR1 and CDR2: SGHRS and YFSETQ. CDR3 length: 14 amino acids. Trimming cost V 5 bases and J 0 bases, with 12 bases left between them. The chain's CDR3 is CASRPRDDSYEQYF. DNA of the CDR3: TGCGCCAGCAGGCCCCGGGACGACTCCTACGAGCAGTACTTC.

Concerning this clonotype: This may be a read error: a much more frequent sequence differs by one nucleotide. The CDR3, as DNA: TGTGCAAGTCGCCCCCAGGTAGGGGGACAGTCCTCTGGGGCCAACGTCCTGACTTTC. Amino acid sequence: CASRPQVGGQSSGANVLTF. This chain uses TRBV12-2 with TRBJ2-6; TRBD1, the D gene given by the table, was not confirmed from the DNA. TRBV12-2 is assigned pseudogene status. This CDR3 contains 19 residues.

The rearrangement joins TRBV18 to TRBJ1-5, with TRBD1 matching over 8 bases. The germline V gene encodes CDR1 KGHSH and CDR2 LQKENI. This CDR3 comprises 14 residues. V lost 2 bases to trimming and J lost 9 bases; unmatched junction nucleotides: 6. The CDR3 here is CASSPGQGDRPQHF. In DNA form, the CDR3 reads TGTGCCAGCTCACCAGGACAGGGCGATCGGCCCCAGCATTTT.

The table lists this clonotype with many counts. The junction departs from the called germline gene at one end, perhaps through a read error. The chain links TRBV6-2 or TRBV6-3 to TRBJ2-3; 9 bases are shared with TRBD1. The CDR3 contains 12 residues. CDR1 and CDR2 (germline): MNHEY, SVGEGT. In DNA form, the CDR3 reads TGTGCCAGCAGCCTCTCCGGGACAGGGCAGGTTTTT. Amino acid sequence: CASSLSGTGQVF.

This clonotype came up many times. The J gene is TRBJ2-2, the V gene TRBV9; D not certain. The germline V gene encodes CDR1 SGDLS and CDR2 YYNGEE. Deletions cut 4 bases from V and 5 bases from J, with 9 bases between. The CDR3 is 13 amino acids. CDR3 amino acids: CASSPVETGELFF. The CDR3 nucleotides read TGTGCCAGCAGCCCTGTTGAGACCGGGGAGCTGTTTTTT. Variable domain in full (rest from reference TRBV9 and TRBJ2-2): DSGVTQTPKHLITATGQRVTLRCSPRSGDLSVYWYQQSLDQGLQFLIQYYNGEERAKGNILERFSAQQFPDLHSELNLSSLELGDSALYFCASSPVETGELFFGEGSRLTVL.

This clonotype was recorded many times. CDR3 in amino acids: CASSTTRQGPSYEQYF. The CDR3 bases are TGTGCCAGCAGTACTACCCGACAGGGCCCATCCTACGAGCAGTACTTC. The rearrangement links TRBV28 to TRBJ2-7; 7 bases match TRBD1. Germline lookup yields CDR1 MDHEN and CDR2 SYDVKM. The CDR3 is 16 residues long. V dropped 5 bases and J dropped 1; count of bases not matched to a gene: 11.

V is TRBV6-2 or TRBV6-3 and J is TRBJ2-1; 13 bases match TRBD2. The V gene end was trimmed by 6 bases and the J gene end by 0 bases; junction bases not matched to a gene: 2. The CDR3 has 16 residues. CDR1 is MNHEY and CDR2 is SVGEGT in the germline V gene. The CDR3 loop reads CASRGLAGASYNEQFF. CDR3 nucleotides: TGTGCCAGCAGAGGACTAGCGGGGGCCTCCTACAATGAGCAGTTCTTC.

The chain carries TRBV7-6 and TRBJ2-3, with a tentative D call TRBD1 (6 bases). Trimming took off 5 bases at V and 1 base at J, with 16 bases between the two ends. The CDR3 has 16 amino acids. Germline lookup yields CDR1 SGHVS and CDR2 FNYEAQ. This chain's CDR3 is CASSPWGQGGTDTQYF. The CDR3, as DNA: TGTGCCAGCAGCCCCTGGGGGCAGGGCGGCACAGATACGCAGTATTTT.

At least ten counts were recorded for this clonotype. This chain links TRBV7-8 with TRBJ2-3; a weak D match, TRBD2 (5 bases). Germline V gene lookup returns CDR1 SGHVS and CDR2 FQNEAQ. This CDR3 is built from 16 residues. Trimming removed 1 base at V and 1 base at J, with 12 bases between. The CDR3 DNA reads TGTGCCAGCAGCTTAGTTGCGGGTGGGGGCACAGATACGCAGTATTTT. It codes for CASSLVAGGGTDTQYF.

By proportion, this clonotype is medium-sized (0.01 to 0.1%). This chain joins TRBV29-1 and TRBJ2-2; D is possibly TRBD1 (5 bases). Germline loops: CDR1 SQVTM, CDR2 ANQGSEA. V lost 7 bases, J lost 7 bases, and 10 bases lay in between. The CDR3 consists of 11 residues. The CDR3 loop reads CSGGHNGELFF. The DNA for the CDR3 is TGCAGCGGGGGCCATAACGGGGAGCTGTTTTTT.

The chain carries TRBV14 and TRBJ2-3; no definite D call. V was clipped by 8 bases and J by 2 bases, with 8 bases between them. Germline assignment: CDR1 SGHDN and CDR2 FVKESK. This CDR3 comprises 12 residues. CDR3 coding DNA: TGTGCCAGCCTCCGGAACACAGATACGCAGTATTTT. Translated: CASLRNTDTQYF.

This clonotype was observed at least ten times. This chain links TRBV29-1 with TRBJ2-5, with TRBD2 as a possible D gene (5 bases). Trimming left V 8 bases short and J 4 bases short, with 14 bases between. The CDR3 totals 12 residues. Germline V lookup: CDR1 SQVTM, CDR2 ANQGSEA. This CDR3 reads CSSEEAGETQYF. The CDR3 nucleotides read TGCAGCTCCGAGGAGGCCGGAGAGACCCAGTACTTC.

This clonotype was counted at least ten times. V usage is TRBV24-1 and J usage is TRBJ2-1; 7 bases agree with TRBD2. CDR3 length: 15 amino acids. Germline loops: CDR1 KGHDR, CDR2 SFDVKD. Losses at the gene ends were 4 bases for V and 6 bases for J; bases not matched to a gene: 8. CDR3 sequence (DNA): TGTGCCACCAGTGACCAAGGACTAGGCGGCAATGAGCAGTTCTTC. Translation: CATSDQGLGGNEQFF.

V usage is TRBV6-4 and J usage is TRBJ1-4, with D possibly being TRBD1 (5 bases). The germline gives CDR1 MRHNA, CDR2 SNTAGT. The ends were cut back, 5 bases at V and 7 bases at J, with 11 bases in the middle. The CDR3 loop spans 13 amino acids. The CDR3 region is CASSHRGGEKLFF. CDR3 coding DNA: TGTGCCAGCAGTCATCGGGGCGGTGAAAAACTGTTTTTT.

This clonotype was picked up many times. The rearrangement links TRBV3-1 to TRBJ1-6, with 7 bases lining up with TRBD1. The CDR3 has 14 residues. CDR1 and CDR2 from the germline V gene are LGHDT and YNNKEL (reference sequence). After removal of 4 bases from V and 7 bases from J, the junction contained 4 bases not matched to a gene. The DNA for the CDR3 is TGTGCCAGCAGCCTCGGGACAGTCAATTCACCCCTCCACTTT. This encodes CASSLGTVNSPLHF.